This TCR beta chain was sequenced in a study of T cell responses to AZD1222 COVID-19 vaccine. The assay was immunoSEQ multiplex PCR, and TCRdb's table has in-frame clones only and misses some. The sample holds 110,000 to 150,000 clones, roughly 90% seen once. The trim removed 3 bases at V and 7 bases at J, leaving 14 bases unmatched. Germline V CDR1 and CDR2: LGHNT, FRNRAP. The CDR3 loop spans 16 amino acids. The chain carries TRBV12-5 and TRBJ1-2, with 7 positions matching TRBD1. This TCR was sampled from an adult who received the AZD1222 COVID-19 vaccine. Specimen: peripheral blood, collected 28 days after the second AZD1222 dose. The CDR3 bases are TGTGCTAGTGGTTTCGCCTCCGGGGAGGGGGCCTTTGGCTACACCTTC. This codes for CASGFASGEGAFGYTF.